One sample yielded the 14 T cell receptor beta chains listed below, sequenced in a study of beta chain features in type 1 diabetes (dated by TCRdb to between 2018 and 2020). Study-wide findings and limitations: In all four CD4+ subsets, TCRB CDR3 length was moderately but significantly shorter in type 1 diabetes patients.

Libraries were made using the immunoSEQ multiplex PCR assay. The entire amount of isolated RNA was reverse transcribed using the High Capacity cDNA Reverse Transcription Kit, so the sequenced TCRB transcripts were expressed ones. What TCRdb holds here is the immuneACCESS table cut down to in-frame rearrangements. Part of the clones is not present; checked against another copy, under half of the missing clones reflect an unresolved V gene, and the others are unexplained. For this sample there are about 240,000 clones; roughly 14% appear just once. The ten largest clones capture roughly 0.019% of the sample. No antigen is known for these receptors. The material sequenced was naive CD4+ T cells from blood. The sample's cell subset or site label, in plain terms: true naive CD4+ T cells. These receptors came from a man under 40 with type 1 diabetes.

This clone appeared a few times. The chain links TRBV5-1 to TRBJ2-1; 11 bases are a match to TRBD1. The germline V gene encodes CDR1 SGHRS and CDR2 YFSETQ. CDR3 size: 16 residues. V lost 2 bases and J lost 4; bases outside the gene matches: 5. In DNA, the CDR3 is TGCGCCAGCAGCTTAGTGGACAGGGGGCGATACAATGAGCAGTTCTTC. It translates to CASSLVDRGRYNEQFF. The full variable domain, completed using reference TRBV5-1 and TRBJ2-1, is KAGVTQTPRYLIKTRGQQVTLSCSPISGHRSVSWYQQTPGQGLQFLFEYFSETQRNKGNFPGRFSGRQFSNSRSEMNVSTLELGDSALYLCASSLVDRGRYNEQFFGPGTRLTVL.

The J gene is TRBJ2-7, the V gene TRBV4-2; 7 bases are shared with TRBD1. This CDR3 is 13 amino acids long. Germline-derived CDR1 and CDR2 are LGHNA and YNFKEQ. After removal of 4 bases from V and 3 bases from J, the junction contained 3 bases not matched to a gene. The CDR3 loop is CASSRTGDYEQYF. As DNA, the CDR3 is TGTGCCAGCAGCCGAACAGGGGACTACGAGCAGTACTTC.

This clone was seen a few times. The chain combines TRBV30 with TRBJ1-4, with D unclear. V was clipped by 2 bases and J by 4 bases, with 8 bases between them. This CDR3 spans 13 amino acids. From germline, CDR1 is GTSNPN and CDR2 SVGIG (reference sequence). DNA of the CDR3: TGTGCCTGGAGTCCGCAGTTTAATGAAAAACTGTTTTTT. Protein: CAWSPQFNEKLFF.

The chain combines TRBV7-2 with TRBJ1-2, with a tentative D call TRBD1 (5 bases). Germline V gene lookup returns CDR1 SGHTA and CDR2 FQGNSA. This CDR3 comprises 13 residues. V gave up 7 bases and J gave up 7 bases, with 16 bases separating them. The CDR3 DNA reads TGTGCCAGCACCGTTATGGGGCAGGTTGGCTACACCTTC. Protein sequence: CASTVMGQVGYTF.

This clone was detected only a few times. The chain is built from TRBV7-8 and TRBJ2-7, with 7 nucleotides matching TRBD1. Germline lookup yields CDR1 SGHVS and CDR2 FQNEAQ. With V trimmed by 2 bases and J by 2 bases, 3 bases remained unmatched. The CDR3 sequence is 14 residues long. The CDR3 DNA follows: TGTGCCAGCAGCTTAAGAGACAGGGCCTACGAGCAGTACTTC. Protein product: CASSLRDRAYEQYF. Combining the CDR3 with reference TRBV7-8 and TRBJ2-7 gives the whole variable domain GAGVSQSPRYKVAKRGQDVALRCDPISGHVSLFWYQQALGQGPEFLTYFQNEAQLDKSGLPSDRFFAERPEGSVSTLKIQRTQQEDSAVYLCASSLRDRAYEQYFGPGTRLTVT.

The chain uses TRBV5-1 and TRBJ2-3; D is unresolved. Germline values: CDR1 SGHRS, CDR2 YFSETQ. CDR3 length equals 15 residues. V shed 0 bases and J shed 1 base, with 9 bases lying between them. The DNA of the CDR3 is TGCGCCAGCAGCTTGGCATCAGAGGGCACAGATACGCAGTATTTT. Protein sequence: CASSLASEGTDTQYF.

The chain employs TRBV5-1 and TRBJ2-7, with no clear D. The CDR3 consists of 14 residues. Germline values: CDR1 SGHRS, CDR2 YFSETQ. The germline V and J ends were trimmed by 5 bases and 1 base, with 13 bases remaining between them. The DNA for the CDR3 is TGCGCCAGCAGAGCAGTCGCCAGGTCCTACGAGCAGTACTTC. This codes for CASRAVARSYEQYF.

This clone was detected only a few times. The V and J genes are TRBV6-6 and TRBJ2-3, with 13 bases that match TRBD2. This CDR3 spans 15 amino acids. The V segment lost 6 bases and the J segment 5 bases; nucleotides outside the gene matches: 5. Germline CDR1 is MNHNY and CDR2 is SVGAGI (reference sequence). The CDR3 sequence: CASSPRLAGGDTQYF. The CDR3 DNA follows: TGTGCCAGCAGCCCCCGACTAGCGGGAGGAGATACGCAGTATTTT.

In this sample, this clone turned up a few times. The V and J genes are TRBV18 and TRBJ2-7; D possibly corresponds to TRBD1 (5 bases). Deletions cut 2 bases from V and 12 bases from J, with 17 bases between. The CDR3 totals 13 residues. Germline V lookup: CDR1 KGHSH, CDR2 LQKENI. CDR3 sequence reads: CASSPDSYVPPYF. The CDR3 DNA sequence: TGTGCCAGCTCACCAGACAGTTATGTCCCTCCGTACTTC.

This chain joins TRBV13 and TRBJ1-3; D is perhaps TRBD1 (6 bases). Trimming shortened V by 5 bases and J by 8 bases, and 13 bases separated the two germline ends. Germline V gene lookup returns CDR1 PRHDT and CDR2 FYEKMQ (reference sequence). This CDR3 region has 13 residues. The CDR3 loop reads CASSRNQGHTIYF. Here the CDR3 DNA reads TGTGCCAGCAGCCGAAACCAGGGGCACACCATATATTTT. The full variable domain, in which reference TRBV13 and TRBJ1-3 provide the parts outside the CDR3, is AAGVIQSPRHLIKEKRETATLKCYPIPRHDTVYWYQQGPGQDPQFLISFYEKMQSDKGSIPDRFSAQQFSDYHSELNMSSLELGDSALYFCASSRNQGHTIYFGEGSWLTVV.

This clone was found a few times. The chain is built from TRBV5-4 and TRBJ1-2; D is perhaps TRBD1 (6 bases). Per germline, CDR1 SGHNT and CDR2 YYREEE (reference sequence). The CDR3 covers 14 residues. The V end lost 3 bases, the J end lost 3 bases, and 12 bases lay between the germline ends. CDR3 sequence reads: CASSSQGADYGYTF. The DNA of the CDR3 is TGTGCCAGCAGCTCACAGGGTGCTGACTATGGCTACACCTTC.

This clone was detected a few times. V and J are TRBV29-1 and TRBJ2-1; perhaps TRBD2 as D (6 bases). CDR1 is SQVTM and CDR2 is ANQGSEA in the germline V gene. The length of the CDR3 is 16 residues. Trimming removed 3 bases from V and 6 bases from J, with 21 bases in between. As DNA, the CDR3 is TGCAGCGTTGAGAAGAGGAGGGCCGCCGCCCTCAATGAGCAGTTCTTC. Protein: CSVEKRRAAALNEQFF.

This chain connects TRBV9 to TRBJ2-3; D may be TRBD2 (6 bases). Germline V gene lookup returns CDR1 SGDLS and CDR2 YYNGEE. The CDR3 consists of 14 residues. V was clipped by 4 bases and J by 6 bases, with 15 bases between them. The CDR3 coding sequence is TGTGCCAGCAGCCCATGGACGGGGAGGGATACGCAGTATTTT. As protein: CASSPWTGRDTQYF.

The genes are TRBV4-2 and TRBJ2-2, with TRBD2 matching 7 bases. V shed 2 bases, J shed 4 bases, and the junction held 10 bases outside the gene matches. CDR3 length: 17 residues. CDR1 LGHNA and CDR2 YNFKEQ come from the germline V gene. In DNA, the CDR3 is TGTGCCAGCAGCCAACGAAGGGAGGGACGGGGCACCGGGGAGCTGTTTTTT. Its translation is CASSQRREGRGTGELFF.